Given below is one T cell receptor (beta chain) in context. What it binds is not known. The data were obtained in a study of cytomegalovirus exposure and HLA in healthy donors. Overall study results and limits: In a later analysis, TCR association rates varied by HLA locus: DRB1 most, HLA-C fewest. TCR beta V segments were, for the most part, productive about 87% or about 30% of the time in an earlier analysis.

As for the donors, each was a healthy bone marrow donor. 13 Jbeta primers and 60 Vbeta primers were used for the PCR. Original processing notes: Roughly 10 million shared chains were among around 78 million unique TCR beta chains counted in a later analysis. Assay used: immunoSEQ multiplex PCR; TCRdb lists only in-frame clones, some missing. V and J calls and clone size are copied from that table; D and trimming were computed from the DNA. The sample contains a few hundred thousand clones, around 80% of which appear only once. Trimming at V came to 6 bases and at J to 4 bases, leaving 7 bases not matched to a gene. Germline V CDR1 and CDR2: MNHEY, SVGAGI. This CDR3 region has 15 residues.

The chain combines TRBV6-5 with TRBJ1-4; 8 positions agree with TRBD1. The sequenced sample consisted of PBMCs. The receptor's source is a woman aged 55-70 years in good health and CMV-seropositive. The CDR3 spells CASRYTGGGNEKLFF. The CDR3 DNA reads as TGTGCCAGCAGGTACACAGGGGGAGGTAATGAAAAACTGTTTTTT.